This T cell receptor beta chain was found in a study of blood T cell repertoires in COVID-19. Study-level background: Acute-phase and convalescent COVID-19 samples originated in the United States, Italy and Spain. T cells, B-cell-depleted T cells, or PBMCs provided the cDNA or gDNA that served as material.

As handled by the study authors: Amplification of reference gene primers provided the estimated nucleated cell counts. TCRdb's copy holds only in-frame clones and misses some; the assay was immunoSEQ multiplex PCR. D and trimming were read from the DNA, whereas the V and J calls and clone size are those reported in that table. Seen here are about 160,000 clones, approximately 83% observed once, and the top ten hold roughly 13%. CDR3 size: 16 residues. The germline gives CDR1 SGHNT, CDR2 YYREEE (reference sequence). Trimming removed 4 bases from V and 4 bases from J; junction bases left unmatched: 11.

The chain is built from TRBV5-4 and TRBJ2-1; 7 nucleotides match TRBD2. The sequenced sample was peripheral blood. The sequence was collected from a man aged 65-85 years who had recovered from COVID-19. The CDR3 nucleotides are TGTGCCAGCAGCCCTGATTCTGGGGGGGGGTACAATGAGCAGTTCTTC. Translated, it gives CASSPDSGGGYNEQFF.